The sequence of this TCR beta chain was determined in a study of type 1 and type 2 diabetes patients. Study-wide context: Participants included type 1 and type 2 diabetes patients plus nondiabetic controls.

V was clipped by 4 bases and J by 3 bases, with 32 bases between them. Germline V lookup: CDR1 SQVTM, CDR2 ANQGSEA. CDR3 length: 20 residues. Amplification started from genomic DNA. A primer set of 30 forward and 13 reverse primers amplified the CDR3. A single record per CDR3 protein comes from TCRdb applying MiXCR to the multiplex PCR reads. Of some 250,000 distinct CDR3 sequences in the sample, approximately 45% were seen once. Points from the study as a whole: A median of one highly-expanded CD4+ clone, covering 3.9% of reads, occurred in type 2 diabetes.

Approximately 9 milliliters of peripheral blood were collected from each participant. Concerning this clonotype: Its antigen is not identified.

Sequencing was performed on peripheral blood mononuclear cells (PBMCs). The chain carries TRBV29-1 and TRBJ2-3; TRBD2 might be the D (7 bases). This clonotype was sampled from a man younger than 35 with type 2 diabetes. CDR3 sequence (DNA): TGCAGCGTTGCTGGCAGGGGAGGCGGGAGAGGGATAGGTTGGACAGATACGCAGTATTTT. Its protein product is CSVAGRGGGRGIGWTDTQYF.